This is a list of T cell receptor beta chains from one sample in a study of regulatory T cells in long-lasting Graves disease. TCRdb itself ran the multiplex PCR reads through MiXCR, one entry per CDR3 protein. Among roughly 430,000 distinct CDR3 sequences listed, around 15% were seen once. The data were also submitted as part of a second study, on T cells in Graves' hyperthyroidism and ophthalmopathy.

The sample was peripheral blood mononuclear cells (PBMCs), taken at new diagnosis, from a patient treated with antithyroid drugs. The source is a woman aged 25-40 years with Graves disease. The CDR3 runs from the conserved cysteine through the conserved F or W. The order of the fields is D gene, V gene, J gene, clone size, CDR3 DNA, CDR3 protein. The D gene is left open where the match is weak. Clone size appears in some rows only: once, few, many, or a class for an expanded clone.

.	TRBV11-2	TRBJ2-1	.	TGTGCCAGCAGCACAGGGGGTGGCGGGAGAGCCTACAATGAGCAGTTCTTC	CASSTGGGGRAYNEQFF
.	TRBV4-1	TRBJ1-1	many	TGCGCCAGCAGCCAAGATATTCAGCTGAACACTGAAGCTTTCTTT	CASSQDIQLNTEAFF
TRBD2	TRBV5-4	TRBJ2-7	many	TGTGCCAGCAGCCTCGGAAGCGGGAGGTCTCTTTTCGAGCAGTACTTC	CASSLGSGRSLFEQYF
.	TRBV10-3	TRBJ2-7	many	TGTGCCATCAAACAAGGAGGGGGCGGCGAGCAGTACTTC	CAIKQGGGGEQYF
.	TRBV10-3	TRBJ1-6	.	TGTGCCATCAGTGAGTCTGGCCCCCGGGGTTCACCCCTCCACTTT	CAISESGPRGSPLHF
.	TRBV30	TRBJ2-3	many	TGTGCCTGGAGTTTGGGCTTCGCAGATACGCAGTATTTT	CAWSLGFADTQYF
.	TRBV7-8	TRBJ2-1	many	TGTGCCAGCAGCTCCTTACAGGGATATGAGCAGTTCTTC	CASSSLQGYEQFF
TRBD2	TRBV18	TRBJ2-7	many	TGTGCCAGCTCACCTGGGGACGGGGCTAGCGGGACCTACGAGCAGTACTTC	CASSPGDGASGTYEQYF
.	TRBV11-2	TRBJ1-1	many	TGTGCCAGCAGCCAATTTACGGGTTCCACTGAAGCTTTCTTT	CASSQFTGSTEAFF
.	TRBV24-1	TRBJ2-1	few	TGTGCCACCGTGTGGGGCAATGAGCAGTTCTTC	CATVWGNEQFF
.	TRBV2	TRBJ2-5	.	TGTGCCAGCAGGTCGTTAGGAGCGGTCCAAGAGACCCAGTACTTC	CASRSLGAVQETQYF
.	TRBV20-1	TRBJ1-4	many	TGCAGTGCTAGTATCAGGAGGTCAGAGGAAAAACTGTTTTTT	CSASIRRSEEKLFF
TRBD1	TRBV2	TRBJ2-7	many	TGTGCCAGCAGACAGGGGTCCAGCTCCTACGAGCAGTACTTC	CASRQGSSSYEQYF
.	TRBV20-1	TRBJ1-1	few	TGCAGTGCTCGCTTAACAGGGTTTAACACTGAAGCTTTCTTT	CSARLTGFNTEAFF
.	TRBV28	TRBJ1-1	many	TGTGCCAGCAGTTTAACCACAGGAACTGAAGCTTTCTTT	CASSLTTGTEAFF
.	TRBV12-3/TRBV12-4	TRBJ1-1	.	TGTGCCAGCAGGGACAGTTCTGAAGCTTTCTTT	CASRDSSEAFF
.	TRBV10-3	TRBJ2-2	.	TGTGCCTCACAGACTGATGCGGACGGGGAGCTGTTTTTT	CASQTDADGELFF
.	TRBV7-9	TRBJ2-2	.	TGTGCCAGCACGCCACCGCCCACCGGGGAGCTGTTTTTT	CASTPPPTGELFF
.	TRBV6-5	TRBJ1-1	.	TGTGCCAGCAGTTATGGGGGGAGACAGAAGAACACTGAAGCTTTCTTT	CASSYGGRQKNTEAFF
.	TRBV5-1	TRBJ2-6	.	TGCGCCAGCAGCACGGCCTCTGGGGCCAACGTCCTGACTTTC	CASSTASGANVLTF
TRBD1	TRBV11-3	TRBJ2-2	.	TGTGCCAGCAGCTGGACCGTCGTACAGGGGGAATTCGGGGAGCTGTTTTTT	CASSWTVVQGEFGELFF
.	TRBV20-1	TRBJ2-5	many	TGCAGTGCTAGAGATATGCGGCACCCTGAAGAGACCCAGTACTTC	CSARDMRHPEETQYF
TRBD2	TRBV6-1	TRBJ2-1	many	TGTGCCAGCGGGGGACTAGCGGGAGGGATTGAGCAGTTCTTC	CASGGLAGGIEQFF
.	TRBV29-1	TRBJ2-1	many	TGCAGCGTGGGACAAAGGGGGGTGTTCAATGAGCAGTTCTTC	CSVGQRGVFNEQFF
TRBD2	TRBV18	TRBJ2-1	many	TGTGCCAACCGGCTAGCGGGAGGGCCAAATGAGCAGTTCTTC	CANRLAGGPNEQFF
.	TRBV29-1	TRBJ1-4	many	TGCAGCGTTGATTCGGGAATGGCTAATGAAAAACTGTTTTTT	CSVDSGMANEKLFF
TRBD2	TRBV28	TRBJ2-7	.	TGTGCCAGCAAAGCGGGAGGGCCCTACGAGCAGTACTTC	CASKAGGPYEQYF
.	TRBV29-1	TRBJ2-1	few	TGCAGCGTTGAAGGACAGTACAATGAGCAGTTCTTC	CSVEGQYNEQFF
.	TRBV27	TRBJ2-1	many	TGTGCCAGCGGTCACCCCTCTTATCGGGACTCAGTATACAATGAGCAGTTCTTC	CASGHPSYRDSVYNEQFF
.	TRBV5-1	TRBJ1-2	many	TGTGCCAGCAGCTCTACCCACCCCCAGGGAGACTATGGCTACACCTTC	CASSSTHPQGDYGYTF
.	TRBV24-1	TRBJ2-5	many	TGTGCCACCAGTGATCCCGGGTTCCCCCGAGAGACCCAGTACTTC	CATSDPGFPRETQYF
.	TRBV7-8	TRBJ1-5	many	TGTGCCAGCAGCTTAGCGCTTCAGGGCTGGAGCAATCAGCCCCAGCATTTT	CASSLALQGWSNQPQHF
.	TRBV29-1	TRBJ2-3	once	TGCAGCGTTGTCTCCCCCGGGAGAATTACAGAAACGCAGTATTTT	CSVVSPGRITETQYF
.	TRBV29-1	TRBJ1-2	.	TGCAGCGTTGCCGTAGGGGGGTACTATGGCTACACCTTC	CSVAVGGYYGYTF
TRBD2	TRBV7-9	TRBJ2-7	many	TGTGCCAGCAGCCCCGCTGGTAGCGGGAGCCGTAGGTTCGACGAGCAGTACTTC	CASSPAGSGSRRFDEQYF
TRBD2	TRBV18	TRBJ2-5	many	TGTGCCAGCTCACCGGGGGGGACGAAGACCCAGTACTTC	CASSPGGTKTQYF
TRBD1	TRBV10-3	TRBJ1-6	many	TGTGCCATCAGTTCGGACAGGGGAGGATCACCCCTCCACTTT	CAISSDRGGSPLHF
.	TRBV20-1	TRBJ1-2	.	TGCAGTGCTAGAGATCGTCCGGGGCCGGATGGCTACACCTTC	CSARDRPGPDGYTF
.	TRBV7-8	TRBJ2-1	many	TGTGCCAGCAGCTTGCCGTCCGTCGGGTACAATGAGCAGTTCTTC	CASSLPSVGYNEQFF
TRBD2	TRBV29-1	TRBJ2-2	few	TGCAGCGTTGCCGCGGGAGGGATCCACACCGGGGAGCTGTTTTTT	CSVAAGGIHTGELFF
TRBD2	TRBV29-1	TRBJ2-1	many	TGCAGCGTTTACCCCTCGCGGGGGTACTACAATGAGCAGTTCTTC	CSVYPSRGYYNEQFF
.	TRBV11-2	TRBJ2-1	.	TGTGCCAGCAGCTTAGTTGGCTCCGATGATCAGTTCTTC	CASSLVGSDDQFF
.	TRBV5-1	TRBJ1-6	few	TGCGCCAGCAGCTTGGACGGGGTTTTGGAAGCCAATTCACCCCTCCACTTT	CASSLDGVLEANSPLHF
TRBD2	TRBV28	TRBJ2-7	many	TGTGCCACCAGACCTGGGGGGGGCGAGCAGTACTTC	CATRPGGGEQYF
TRBD1	TRBV20-1	TRBJ2-7	.	TGCAGTGCTAGAGGAGACAGGGGTTACTACGAGCAGTACTTC	CSARGDRGYYEQYF
TRBD1	TRBV4-3	TRBJ1-5	.	TGCGCCAGCAGCCAATGGGCCGGACAGGGGACTTCTCAGCCCCAGCATTTT	CASSQWAGQGTSQPQHF
.	TRBV27	TRBJ1-5	.	TGTGCCAGCAGTCTATCCATGGCGAGCAATCAGCCCCAGCATTTT	CASSLSMASNQPQHF
.	TRBV12-3/TRBV12-4	TRBJ1-5	many	TGTGCCAGCAGTTGGGGGGACGGATTTAGCAATCAGCCCCAGCATTTT	CASSWGDGFSNQPQHF
.	TRBV20-1	TRBJ1-1	many	TGCAGATCCAGGGCAGGCGACACTGAAGCTTTCTTT	CRSRAGDTEAFF
TRBD1	TRBV18	TRBJ2-2	many	TGTGCCAGCTCACCGACAGGGTCGGACACCGGGGAGCTGTTTTTT	CASSPTGSDTGELFF
.	TRBV20-1	TRBJ2-7	many	TGCAGTGCCCGTCAGATAGCCTACGAGCAGTACTTC	CSARQIAYEQYF
TRBD2	TRBV5-1	TRBJ2-1	few	TGCGCCAGCAGCTTGGTGGGCCATAGCGGGGGGGCCAGTAATGAGCAGTTCTTC	CASSLVGHSGGASNEQFF
TRBD1	TRBV5-1	TRBJ1-4	many	TGCGCCAGCAACACCGGGACAGGGGAAGAAAAACTGTTTTTT	CASNTGTGEEKLFF
.	TRBV5-1	TRBJ1-1	many	TGCGCCAGCAGCAAAAGAGGGGAGAGCACTGAAGCTTTCTTT	CASSKRGESTEAFF